The clone carrying this TCR beta chain was recorded many times. Its antigen is not identified. TCRdb itself ran the 5' RACE reads through MiXCR, one entry per CDR3 protein. Of about 66,000 distinct CDR3 sequences listed, 6.2% were seen once; the top ten hold around 4.5%. This specimen belongs to a study of CD8 T cells in ankylosing spondylitis. Study conclusions and caveats: In ankylosing spondylitis patients, matched synovial fluid reportedly showed significant enrichment of disease-linked clones. In reactive arthritis synovial fluid and blood, some motif variants had been reported before. Disease-linked clones had a CD8+ phenotype and relatively low frequency in peripheral blood.

In germline, CDR1 is SNHLY, CDR2 FYNNEI. The CDR3 is 14 amino acids. V dropped 4 bases and J dropped 4 bases, with 11 bases sitting between them. This clonotype was sampled from a male donor with ankylosing spondylitis. V gene TRBV2 combines with J gene TRBJ1-5; maybe TRBD1 (6 bases). Sequencing was performed on synovial fluid, either unsorted or a sorted T cell fraction (not recorded which). CDR3 region: CASSVWQGNQPQHF. For the CDR3, the DNA is TGTGCCAGCAGTGTTTGGCAGGGGAATCAGCCCCAGCATTTT.